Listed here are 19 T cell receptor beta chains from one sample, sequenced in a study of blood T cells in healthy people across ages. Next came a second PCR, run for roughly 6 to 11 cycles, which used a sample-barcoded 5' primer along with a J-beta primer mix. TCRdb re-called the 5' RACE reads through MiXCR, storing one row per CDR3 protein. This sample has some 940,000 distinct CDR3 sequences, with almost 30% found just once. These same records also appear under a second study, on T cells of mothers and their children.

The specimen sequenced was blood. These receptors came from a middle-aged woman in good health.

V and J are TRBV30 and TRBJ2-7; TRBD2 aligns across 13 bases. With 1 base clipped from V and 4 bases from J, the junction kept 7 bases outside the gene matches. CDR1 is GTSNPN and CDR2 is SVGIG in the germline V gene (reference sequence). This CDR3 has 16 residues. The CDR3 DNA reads TGTGCCTGGAGTGCCCTACTAGCGGGGGGGCCTTACGAGCAGTACTTC. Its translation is CAWSALLAGGPYEQYF.

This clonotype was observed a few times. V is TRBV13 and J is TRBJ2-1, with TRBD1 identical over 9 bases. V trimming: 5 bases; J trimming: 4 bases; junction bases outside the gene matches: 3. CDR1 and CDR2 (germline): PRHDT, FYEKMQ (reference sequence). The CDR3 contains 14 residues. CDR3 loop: CASSIDRGYNEQFF. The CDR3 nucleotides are TGTGCCAGCAGCATTGACAGGGGGTACAATGAGCAGTTCTTC.

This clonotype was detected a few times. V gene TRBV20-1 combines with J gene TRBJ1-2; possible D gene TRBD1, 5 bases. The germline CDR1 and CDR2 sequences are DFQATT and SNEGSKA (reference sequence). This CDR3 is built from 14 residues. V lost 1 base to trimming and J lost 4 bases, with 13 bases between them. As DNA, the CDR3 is TGCAGTGCTAGAGCCCCGGGGGTTAGCTATGGCTACACCTTC. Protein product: CSARAPGVSYGYTF.

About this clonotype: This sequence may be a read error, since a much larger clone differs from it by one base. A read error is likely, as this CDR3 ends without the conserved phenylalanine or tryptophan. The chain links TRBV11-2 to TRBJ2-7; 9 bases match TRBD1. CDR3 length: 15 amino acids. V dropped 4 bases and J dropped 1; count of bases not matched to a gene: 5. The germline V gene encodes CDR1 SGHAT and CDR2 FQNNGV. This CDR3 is CASSSTGTGSYEQYC. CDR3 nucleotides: TGTGCCAGCAGCTCTACCGGGACAGGGTCCTACGAGCAGTACTGC.

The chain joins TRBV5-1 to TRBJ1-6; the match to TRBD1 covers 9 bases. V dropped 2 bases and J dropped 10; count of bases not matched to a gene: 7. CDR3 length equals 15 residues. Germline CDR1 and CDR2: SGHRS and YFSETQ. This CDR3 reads CASSLAGQGRSPLHF. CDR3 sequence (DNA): TGCGCCAGCAGCTTAGCGGGACAGGGAAGATCACCCCTCCACTTT.

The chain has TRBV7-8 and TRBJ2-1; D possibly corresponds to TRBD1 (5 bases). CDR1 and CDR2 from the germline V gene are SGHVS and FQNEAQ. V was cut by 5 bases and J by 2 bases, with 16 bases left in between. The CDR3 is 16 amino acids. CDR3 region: CASSVGVWNTYNEQFF. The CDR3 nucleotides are TGTGCCAGCAGCGTAGGGGTGTGGAATACCTACAATGAGCAGTTCTTC. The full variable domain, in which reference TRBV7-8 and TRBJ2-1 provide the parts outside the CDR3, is GAGVSQSPRYKVAKRGQDVALRCDPISGHVSLFWYQQALGQGPEFLTYFQNEAQLDKSGLPSDRFFAERPEGSVSTLKIQRTQQEDSAVYLCASSVGVWNTYNEQFFGPGTRLTVL.

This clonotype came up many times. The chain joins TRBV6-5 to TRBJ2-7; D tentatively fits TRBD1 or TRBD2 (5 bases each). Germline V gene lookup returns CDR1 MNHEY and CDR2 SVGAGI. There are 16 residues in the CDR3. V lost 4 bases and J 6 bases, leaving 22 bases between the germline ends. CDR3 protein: CASSSWTGTTSREQYF. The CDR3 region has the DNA TGTGCCAGCAGTTCGTGGACTGGGACCACCTCGCGCGAGCAGTACTTC.

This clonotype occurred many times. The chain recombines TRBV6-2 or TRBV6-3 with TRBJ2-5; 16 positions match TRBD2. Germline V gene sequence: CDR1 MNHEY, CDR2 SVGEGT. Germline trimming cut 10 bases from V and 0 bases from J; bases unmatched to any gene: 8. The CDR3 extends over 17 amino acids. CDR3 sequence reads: CAIGTSGGGIYQETQYF. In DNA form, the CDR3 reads TGTGCCATCGGGACTAGCGGGGGGGGAATCTACCAAGAGACCCAGTACTTC.

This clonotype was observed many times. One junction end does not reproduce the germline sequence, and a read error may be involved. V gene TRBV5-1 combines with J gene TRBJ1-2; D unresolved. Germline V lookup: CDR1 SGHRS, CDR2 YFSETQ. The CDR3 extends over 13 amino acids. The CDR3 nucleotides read TGTGCCAGCAGTTTCGAGGCTAACTATGGCTACACCTTC. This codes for CASSFEANYGYTF.

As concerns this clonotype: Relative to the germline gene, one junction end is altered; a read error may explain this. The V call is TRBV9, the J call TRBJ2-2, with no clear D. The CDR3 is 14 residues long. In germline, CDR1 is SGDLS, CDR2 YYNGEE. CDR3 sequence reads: CASSVAWNAGELFF. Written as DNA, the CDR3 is TGTGCCAGCAGCGTAGCGTGGAACGCCGGGGAGCTGTTTTTT.

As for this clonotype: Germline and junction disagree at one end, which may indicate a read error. CDR3 nucleotide sequence: TGTGCCAGCAGTTCACACGAAACCTATAGCAATCGGCCCCAGCATTTT. It codes for CASSSHETYSNRPQHF. V is TRBV12-3 or TRBV12-4 and J is TRBJ1-5; no clear D gene. This CDR3 spans 16 amino acids.

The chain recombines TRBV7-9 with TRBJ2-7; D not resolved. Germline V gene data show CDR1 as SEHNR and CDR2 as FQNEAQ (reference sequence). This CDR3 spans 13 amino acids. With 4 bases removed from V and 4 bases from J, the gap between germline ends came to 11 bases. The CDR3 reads CASSSLETYEQYF. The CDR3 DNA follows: TGTGCCAGCAGCTCCCTCGAAACGTACGAGCAGTACTTC.

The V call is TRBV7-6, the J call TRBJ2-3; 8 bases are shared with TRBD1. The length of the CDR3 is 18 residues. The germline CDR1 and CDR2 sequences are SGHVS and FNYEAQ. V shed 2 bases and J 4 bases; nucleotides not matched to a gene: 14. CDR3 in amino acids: CASSLRRQGYGTADTQYF. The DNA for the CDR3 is TGTGCCAGCAGCTTACGTCGACAGGGGTACGGAACTGCAGATACGCAGTATTTT.

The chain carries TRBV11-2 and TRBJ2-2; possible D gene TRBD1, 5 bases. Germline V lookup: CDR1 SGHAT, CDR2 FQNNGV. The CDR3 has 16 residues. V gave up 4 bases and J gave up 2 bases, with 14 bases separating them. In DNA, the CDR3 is TGTGCCAGCAGCTCGATTAAGGGGCCCAACACCGGGGAGCTGTTTTTT. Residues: CASSSIKGPNTGELFF.

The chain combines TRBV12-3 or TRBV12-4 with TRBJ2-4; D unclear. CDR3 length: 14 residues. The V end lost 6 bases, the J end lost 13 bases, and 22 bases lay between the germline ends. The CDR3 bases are TGTGCCAGCAGCCGTTCGTCGGGCCTAAATGAGCAGTACTTC. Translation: CASSRSSGLNEQYF.

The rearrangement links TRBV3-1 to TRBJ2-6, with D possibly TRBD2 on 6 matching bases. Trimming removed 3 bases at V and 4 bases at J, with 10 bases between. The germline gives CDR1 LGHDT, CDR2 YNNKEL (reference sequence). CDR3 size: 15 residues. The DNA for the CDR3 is TGTGCCAGCAGCCACGGGGGTGGCGGGGCCAACGTCCTGACTTTC. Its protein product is CASSHGGGGANVLTF.

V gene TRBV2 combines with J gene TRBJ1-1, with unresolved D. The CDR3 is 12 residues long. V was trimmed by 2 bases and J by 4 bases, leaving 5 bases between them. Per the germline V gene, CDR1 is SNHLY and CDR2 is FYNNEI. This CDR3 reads CASSEQVTEAFF. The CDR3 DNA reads TGTGCCAGCAGTGAACAAGTCACTGAAGCTTTCTTT.

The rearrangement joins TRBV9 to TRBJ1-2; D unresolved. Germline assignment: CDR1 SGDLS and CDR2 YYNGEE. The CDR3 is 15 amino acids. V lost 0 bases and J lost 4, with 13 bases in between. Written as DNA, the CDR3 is TGTGCCAGCAGCGTAGGAGTCACGCAAACCTATGGCTACACCTTC. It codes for CASSVGVTQTYGYTF. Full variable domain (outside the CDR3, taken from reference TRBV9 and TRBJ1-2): DSGVTQTPKHLITATGQRVTLRCSPRSGDLSVYWYQQSLDQGLQFLIQYYNGEERAKGNILERFSAQQFPDLHSELNLSSLELGDSALYFCASSVGVTQTYGYTFGSGTRLTVV.

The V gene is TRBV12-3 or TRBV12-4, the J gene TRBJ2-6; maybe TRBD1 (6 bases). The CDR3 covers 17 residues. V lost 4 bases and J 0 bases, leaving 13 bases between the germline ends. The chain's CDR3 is CASSYSRGISGANVLTF. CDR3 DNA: TGTGCCAGCAGTTACTCGAGGGGGATCTCTGGGGCCAACGTCCTGACTTTC.